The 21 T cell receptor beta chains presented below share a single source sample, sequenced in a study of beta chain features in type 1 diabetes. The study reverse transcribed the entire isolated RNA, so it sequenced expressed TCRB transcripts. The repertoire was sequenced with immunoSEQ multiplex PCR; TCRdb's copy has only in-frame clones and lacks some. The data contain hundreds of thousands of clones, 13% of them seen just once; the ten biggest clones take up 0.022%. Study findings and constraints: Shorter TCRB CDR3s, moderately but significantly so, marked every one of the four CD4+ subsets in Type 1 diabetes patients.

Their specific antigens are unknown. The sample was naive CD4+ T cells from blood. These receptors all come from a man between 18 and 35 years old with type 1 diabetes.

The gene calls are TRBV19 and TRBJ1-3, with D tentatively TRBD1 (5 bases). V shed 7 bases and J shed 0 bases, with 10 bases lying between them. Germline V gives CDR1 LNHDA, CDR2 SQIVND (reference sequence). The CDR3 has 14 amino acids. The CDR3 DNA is TGTGCCAGTACCGGGGCCAGCTCTGGAAACACCATATATTTT. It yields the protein CASTGASSGNTIYF.

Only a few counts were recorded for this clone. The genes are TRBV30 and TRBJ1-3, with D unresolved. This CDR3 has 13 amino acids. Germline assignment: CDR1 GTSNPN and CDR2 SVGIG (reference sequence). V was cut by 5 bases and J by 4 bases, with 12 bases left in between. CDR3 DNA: TGTGCCTGGGGCCAGGCCTCAGGAAACACCATATATTTT. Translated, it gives CAWGQASGNTIYF.

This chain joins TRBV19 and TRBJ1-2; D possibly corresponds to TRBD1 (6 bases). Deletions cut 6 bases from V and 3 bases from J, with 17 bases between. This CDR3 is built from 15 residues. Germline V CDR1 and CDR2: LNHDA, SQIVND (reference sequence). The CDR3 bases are TGTGCCAGTAGCCGCACAGGGAAGGGGGACTATGGCTACACCTTC. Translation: CASSRTGKGDYGYTF.

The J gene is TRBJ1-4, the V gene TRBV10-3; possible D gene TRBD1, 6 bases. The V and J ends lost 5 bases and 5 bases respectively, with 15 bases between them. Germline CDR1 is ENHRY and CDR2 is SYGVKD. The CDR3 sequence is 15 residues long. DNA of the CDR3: TGTGCCATCAGTAAAGAGGCAGGGGAGAATGAAAAACTGTTTTTT. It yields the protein CAISKEAGENEKLFF.

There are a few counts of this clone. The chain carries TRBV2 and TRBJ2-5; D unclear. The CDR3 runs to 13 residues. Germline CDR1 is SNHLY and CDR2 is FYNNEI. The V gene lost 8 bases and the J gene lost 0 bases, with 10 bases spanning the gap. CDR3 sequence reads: CASGDPYQETQYF. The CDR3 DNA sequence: TGTGCCAGCGGGGATCCGTACCAAGAGACCCAGTACTTC.

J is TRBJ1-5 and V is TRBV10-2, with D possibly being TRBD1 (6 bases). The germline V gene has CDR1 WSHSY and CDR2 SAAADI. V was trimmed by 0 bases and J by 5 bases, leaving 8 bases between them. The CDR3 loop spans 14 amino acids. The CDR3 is CASSESRGDQPQHF. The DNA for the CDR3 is TGCGCCAGCAGTGAGTCCAGGGGTGATCAGCCCCAGCATTTT.

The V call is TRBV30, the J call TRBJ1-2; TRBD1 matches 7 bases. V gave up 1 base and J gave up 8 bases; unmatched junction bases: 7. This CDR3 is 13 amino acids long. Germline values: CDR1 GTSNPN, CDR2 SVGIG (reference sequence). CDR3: CAWSAGGIRGYTF. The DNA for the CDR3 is TGTGCCTGGAGTGCAGGGGGTATTCGAGGCTACACCTTC.

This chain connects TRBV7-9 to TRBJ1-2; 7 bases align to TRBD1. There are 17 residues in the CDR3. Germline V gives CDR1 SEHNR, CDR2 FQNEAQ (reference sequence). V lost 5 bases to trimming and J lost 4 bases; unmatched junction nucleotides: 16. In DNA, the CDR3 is TGTGCCAGCAGCACACTAGGGCCACACAGGGACAGCTATGGCTACACCTTC. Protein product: CASSTLGPHRDSYGYTF.

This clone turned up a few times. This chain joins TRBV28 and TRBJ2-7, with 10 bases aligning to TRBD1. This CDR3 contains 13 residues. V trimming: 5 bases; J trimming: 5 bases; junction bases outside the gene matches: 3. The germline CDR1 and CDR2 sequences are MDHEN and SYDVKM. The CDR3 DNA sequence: TGTGCCAGCAGTGTAGGGACAGGGGACGAGCAGTACTTC. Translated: CASSVGTGDEQYF.

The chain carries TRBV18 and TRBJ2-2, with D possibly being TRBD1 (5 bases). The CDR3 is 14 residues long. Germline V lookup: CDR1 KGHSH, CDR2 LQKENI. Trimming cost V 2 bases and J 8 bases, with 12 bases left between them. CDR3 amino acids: CASSPLTVSGELFF. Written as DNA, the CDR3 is TGTGCCAGCTCACCATTGACAGTTTCGGGGGAGCTGTTTTTT.

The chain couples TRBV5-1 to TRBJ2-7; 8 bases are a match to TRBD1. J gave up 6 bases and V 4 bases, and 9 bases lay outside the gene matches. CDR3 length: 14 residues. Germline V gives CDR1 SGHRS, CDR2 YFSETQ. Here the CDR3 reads CASSPGQGGSEQYF. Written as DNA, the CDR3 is TGCGCCAGCAGCCCCGGACAGGGTGGCAGCGAGCAGTACTTC.

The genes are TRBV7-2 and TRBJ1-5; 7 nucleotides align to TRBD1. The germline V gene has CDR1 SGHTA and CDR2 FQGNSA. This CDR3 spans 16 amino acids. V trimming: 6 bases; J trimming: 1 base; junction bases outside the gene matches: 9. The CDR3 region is CASSLIPGGSNQPQHF. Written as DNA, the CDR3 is TGTGCCAGCAGTCTCATACCAGGGGGAAGCAATCAGCCCCAGCATTTT.

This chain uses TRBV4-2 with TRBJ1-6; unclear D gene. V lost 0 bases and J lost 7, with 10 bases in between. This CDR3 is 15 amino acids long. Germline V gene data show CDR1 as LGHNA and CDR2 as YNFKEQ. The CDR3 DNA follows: TGTGCCAGCAGCCAAGACGACGTGGACAATTCACCCCTCCACTTT. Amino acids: CASSQDDVDNSPLHF.

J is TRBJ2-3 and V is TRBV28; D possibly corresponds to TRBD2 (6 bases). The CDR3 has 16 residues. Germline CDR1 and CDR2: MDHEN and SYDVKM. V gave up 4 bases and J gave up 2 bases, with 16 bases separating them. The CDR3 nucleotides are TGTGCCAGCAGTTCAGCAGGGTCGGGGGACACAGATACGCAGTATTTT. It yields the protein CASSSAGSGDTDTQYF. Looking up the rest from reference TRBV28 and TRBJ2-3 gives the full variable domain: DVKVTQSSRYLVKRTGEKVFLECVQDMDHENMFWYRQDPGLGLRLIYFSYDVKMKEKGDIPEGYSVSREKKERFSLILESASTNQTSMYLCASSSAGSGDTDTQYFGPGTRLTVL.

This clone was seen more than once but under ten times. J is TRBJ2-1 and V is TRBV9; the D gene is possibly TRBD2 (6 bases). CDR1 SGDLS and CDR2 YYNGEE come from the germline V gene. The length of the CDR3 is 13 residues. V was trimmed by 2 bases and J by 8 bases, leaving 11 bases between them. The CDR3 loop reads CASSVRTIDEQFF. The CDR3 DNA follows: TGTGCCAGCAGCGTTAGGACTATTGATGAGCAGTTCTTC.

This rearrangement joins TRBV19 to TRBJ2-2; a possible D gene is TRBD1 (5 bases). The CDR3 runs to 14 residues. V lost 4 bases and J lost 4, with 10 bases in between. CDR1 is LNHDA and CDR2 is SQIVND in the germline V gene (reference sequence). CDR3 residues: CASSTDSFTGELFF. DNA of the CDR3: TGTGCCAGTAGTACAGACAGCTTCACCGGGGAGCTGTTTTTT.

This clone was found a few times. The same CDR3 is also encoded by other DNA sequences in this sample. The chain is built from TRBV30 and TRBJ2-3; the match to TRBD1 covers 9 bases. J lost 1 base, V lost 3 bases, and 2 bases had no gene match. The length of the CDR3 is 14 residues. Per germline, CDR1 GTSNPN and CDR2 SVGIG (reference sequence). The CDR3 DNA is TGTGCCTGGAGCCGGACAGGGGGCACAGATACGCAGTATTTT. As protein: CAWSRTGGTDTQYF.

This CDR3 is CASRQGEETQYF. The CDR3 region has the DNA TGCGCCAGCAGACAGGGTGAAGAGACCCAGTACTTC. The chain has TRBV5-1 and TRBJ2-5; tentatively, D is TRBD1 (6 bases). The CDR3 extends over 12 amino acids. Germline V CDR1 and CDR2: SGHRS, YFSETQ. Trimming took 5 bases from V and 3 from J, leaving 8 bases between them.

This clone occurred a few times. The CDR3 sequence: CASSQGTGAVNGELFF. CDR3 nucleotide sequence: TGCGCCAGCAGCCAAGGCACAGGGGCGGTCAACGGGGAGCTGTTTTTT. The chain employs TRBV4-1 and TRBJ2-2; 7 nucleotides line up with TRBD1. V lost 1 base, J lost 7 bases, and 9 bases stayed unmatched. The CDR3 has 16 amino acids. Germline V gene data show CDR1 as MGHRA and CDR2 as YSYEKL.

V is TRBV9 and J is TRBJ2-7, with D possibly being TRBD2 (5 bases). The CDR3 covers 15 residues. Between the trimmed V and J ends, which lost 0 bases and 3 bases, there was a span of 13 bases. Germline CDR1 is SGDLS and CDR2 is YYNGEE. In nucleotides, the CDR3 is TGTGCCAGCAGCGTAGGTGAGGGAGATTACTACGAGCAGTACTTC. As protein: CASSVGEGDYYEQYF.

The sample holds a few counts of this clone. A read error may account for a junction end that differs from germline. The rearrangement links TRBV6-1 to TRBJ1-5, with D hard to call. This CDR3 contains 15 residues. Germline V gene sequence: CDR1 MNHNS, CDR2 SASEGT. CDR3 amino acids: CASSPTSYSYQPQHF. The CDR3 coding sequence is TGTGCCAGCAGCCCTACGAGCTATAGCTATCAGCCCCAGCATTTT.